This T cell receptor (beta chain) was sequenced during a study of shared clonotypes between healthy human individuals. The J segment lost 4 bases and the V segment lost 9 bases, leaving 11 bases of the junction unmatched. The germline CDR1 and CDR2 sequences are MNHEY and SVGAGI. This CDR3 region has 15 residues. It was CD45RO-negative cells, positively selected for CCR7, that made up naive CD8 cells, with terminally differentiated effector memory CD45RA+ cells excluded. Using immunoSEQ multiplex PCR, the repertoire was profiled, and TCRdb retains in-frame clones only, with some absent. The sample lists approximately 2,000,000 clones; over 85% were seen once.

This receptor was obtained from a man aged 18 to 30 in good health. Some clones in this sample may be carry-over from other donors' samples. Input material: naive CD8+ T cells from PBMCs. The chain joins TRBV6-5 to TRBJ2-1; TRBD1 aligns across 8 bases. CDR3 residues: CASHETWTGYNEQFF. CDR3 sequence (DNA): TGTGCCAGTCACGAGACGTGGACAGGGTACAATGAGCAGTTCTTC.